This record looks at one T cell receptor (beta chain) sequence and its context. No antigen is known for it. Base qualities are not at hand, and no much larger clone is one base apart. Profiling of TCR beta VDJ combinations and CDR3 sequences used genomic DNA as the template. An Illumina HiSeq 2000 was used for TCR repertoire sequencing. The published analysis was carried out like this. Repertoire assessment relied on Simpson's diversity index, CDR3 size and DJ length profiles, and TRBV/TRBJ rearrangement plots. The most abundant DNA sequence in the deep sequencing data was taken as the immunodominant clone. CDR3 amino acid sequences were checked for sharing between subjects and were compared against published repertoires and the VDJdb database. In TCRdb, the public reads were trimmed at Q25 with fastp and aligned with MiXCR, with productive beta chains retained. Identical CDR3 protein sequences are pooled into one entry, listed with their most common genes and DNA. For this entry, the V and J calls and clone size follow TCRdb and not the study's own pipeline. Present in this sample are roughly 250,000 distinct CDR3 sequences, roughly 82% of which were seen just once. The ten largest clonotypes hold roughly 42% of the sample.

The junction shows trimming of 0 bases on V and 8 bases on J, plus 20 bases between the germline ends. From the cysteine through the phenylalanine, the CDR3 covers 16 amino acids. The DNA shown is the 48-base CDR3, in frame from base 1. Per the germline V gene, SGDLS is the CDR1 and YYNGEE is the CDR2. The sample comes from a study of CD8+CD57+ T cells in acquired aplastic anemia (dated by TCRdb to about 2018). In terms of the full investigation: A mean of 3.2 ug of DNA, ranging from roughly 0.19 to 27.4 ug, was extracted from sorted CD4+ and CD8+ cells. CD8+CD57+ expansion was defined as frequency above the mean frequency observed in healthy subjects.

The investigation overall reported the following: Roughly 31 CD8+ CDR3 sequences were shared between patients and controls but appeared highly expressed in patients and within their immunodominant clones. Between patients and healthy controls, no significant difference in CD8+ Simpson's diversity was found (P=0.060).

Flow cytometry had shown CD8+CD57+ cell expansion in the patients selected for sequencing. All patients had severe acquired aplastic anemia diagnosed by International Study of Aplastic Anemia and Agranulocytosis and Camitta criteria. At the time blood was sampled, none of the patients had received any therapy. TCR repertoires of sorted CD4+ and CD8+ blood T cells from severe aplastic anemia patients and healthy subjects were deep-sequenced in the study. Patients were enrolled in the USA under clinicaltrials.gov protocols 00001620, 01623167, 00001397, 00071045, 00081523 and 00961064. Ficoll-Paque density gradient centrifugation was used to isolate peripheral blood mononuclear cells. CD4+ and CD8+ T cells were sorted by FACS or magnetic beads before DNA extraction.

The clonotype comes from a human donor with aplastic anemia. The material sequenced was sorted CD4+, CD8+, or CD8+CD57+ T cells (not recorded which) from PBMCs. Rearrangement joined TRBV9 to TRBJ1-2, with the D gene not confidently named. The CDR3 protein: CASSVGLTDLDTGYTF. The DNA sequence is given as TGTGCCAGCAGCGTAGGGCTAACGGACTTAGATACGGGCTACACCTTC.